The present TCR beta chain was sequenced within a study of CD8 T cells in ankylosing spondylitis. Points from the study as a whole: In ankylosing spondylitis blood, a motif of about 8 highly homologous TCR beta variants appeared characteristic. Past studies reported some motif variants in reactive arthritis synovial fluid and blood. Matched ankylosing spondylitis synovial fluid reportedly showed significant enrichment of disease-linked clones.

The CDR3 loop spans 18 amino acids. Germline lookup yields CDR1 SGHAT and CDR2 FQNNGV. V lost 2 bases to trimming and J lost 0 bases, with 17 bases between them. Generation of TCR beta libraries employed quantitative 5'-RACE incorporating molecular barcodes. TCRdb reprocessed the 5' RACE reads with MiXCR, giving one entry per CDR3 protein. The table has more than 650,000 distinct CDR3 sequences, roughly 12% seen once. This clonotype was seen only a few times. Its antigen is unidentified. Sequenced material: blood, either unsorted or a sorted T cell fraction (not recorded which). The sequence came from a male donor with ankylosing spondylitis. The chain links TRBV11-2 to TRBJ1-3; TRBD1 might be the D (5 bases). CDR3 sequence reads: CASSLLFRDGGSGNTIYF. The CDR3 DNA reads as TGTGCCAGCAGCTTACTTTTCCGGGACGGAGGCTCTGGAAACACCATATATTTT.